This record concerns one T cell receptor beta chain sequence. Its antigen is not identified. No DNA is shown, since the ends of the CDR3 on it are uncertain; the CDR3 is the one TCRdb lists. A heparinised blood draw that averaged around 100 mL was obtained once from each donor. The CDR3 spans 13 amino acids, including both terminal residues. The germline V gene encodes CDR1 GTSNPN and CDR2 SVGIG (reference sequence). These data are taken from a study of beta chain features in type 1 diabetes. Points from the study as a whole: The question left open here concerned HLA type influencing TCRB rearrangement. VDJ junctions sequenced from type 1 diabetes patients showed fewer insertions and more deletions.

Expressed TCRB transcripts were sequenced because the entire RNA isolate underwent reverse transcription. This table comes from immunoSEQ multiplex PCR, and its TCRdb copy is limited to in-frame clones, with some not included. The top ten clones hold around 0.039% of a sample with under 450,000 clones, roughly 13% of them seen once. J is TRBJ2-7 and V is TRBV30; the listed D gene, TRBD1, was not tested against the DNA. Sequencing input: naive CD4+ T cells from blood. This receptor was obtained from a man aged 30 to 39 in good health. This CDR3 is CAWSVGTGIGANV.